This T cell receptor beta chain derives from a study of blood T cell repertoires in COVID-19. The overall study: Samples representing acute and convalescent COVID-19 were sourced from the United States, Italy and Spain.

Produced via immunoSEQ multiplex PCR; TCRdb's table is partial and in-frame only. The table lists about 210,000 clones, approximately 80% of them singletons. V shed 8 bases, J shed 6 bases, and the junction held 6 bases outside the gene matches. This CDR3 has 13 residues. The sequencing input was PBMCs or T cells enriched from blood (not recorded which). This clonotype originated in a woman aged 45 to 65 with acute COVID-19. This chain joins TRBV12-3 or TRBV12-4 and TRBJ2-2; TRBD2 agrees at 7 bases. The CDR3 sequence: CASRNRGAGELFF. The DNA of the CDR3 is TGTGCCAGCCGGAATCGGGGGGCCGGGGAGCTGTTTTTT.